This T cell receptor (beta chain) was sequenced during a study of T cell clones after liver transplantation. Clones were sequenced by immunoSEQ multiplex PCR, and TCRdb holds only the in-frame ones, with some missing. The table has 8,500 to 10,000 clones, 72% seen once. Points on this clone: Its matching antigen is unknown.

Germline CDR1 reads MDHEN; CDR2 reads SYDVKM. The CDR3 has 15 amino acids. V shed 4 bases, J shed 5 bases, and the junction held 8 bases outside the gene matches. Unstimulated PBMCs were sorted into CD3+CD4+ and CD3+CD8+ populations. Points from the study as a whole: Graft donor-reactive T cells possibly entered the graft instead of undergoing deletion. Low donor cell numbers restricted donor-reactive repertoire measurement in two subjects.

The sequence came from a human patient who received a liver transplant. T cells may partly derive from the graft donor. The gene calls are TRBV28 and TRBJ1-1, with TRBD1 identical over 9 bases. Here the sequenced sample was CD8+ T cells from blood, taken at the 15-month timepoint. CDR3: CASSSRTGVWTEAFF. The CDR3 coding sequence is TGTGCCAGCAGTTCTCGGACAGGGGTCTGGACTGAAGCTTTCTTT.